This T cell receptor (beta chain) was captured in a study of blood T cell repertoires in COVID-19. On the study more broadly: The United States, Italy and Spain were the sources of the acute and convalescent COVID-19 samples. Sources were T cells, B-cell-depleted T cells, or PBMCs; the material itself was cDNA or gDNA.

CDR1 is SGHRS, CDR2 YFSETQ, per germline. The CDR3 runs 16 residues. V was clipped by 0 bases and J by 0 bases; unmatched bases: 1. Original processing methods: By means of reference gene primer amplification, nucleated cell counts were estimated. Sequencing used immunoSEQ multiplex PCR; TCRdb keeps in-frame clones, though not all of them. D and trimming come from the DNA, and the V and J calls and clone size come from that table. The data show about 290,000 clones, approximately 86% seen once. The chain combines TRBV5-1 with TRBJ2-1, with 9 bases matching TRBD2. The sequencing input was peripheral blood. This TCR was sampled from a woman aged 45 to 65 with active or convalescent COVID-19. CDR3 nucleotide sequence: TGCGCCAGCAGCTTGGGGACTAGCGCCTCCTACAATGAGCAGTTCTTC. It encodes CASSLGTSASYNEQFF.